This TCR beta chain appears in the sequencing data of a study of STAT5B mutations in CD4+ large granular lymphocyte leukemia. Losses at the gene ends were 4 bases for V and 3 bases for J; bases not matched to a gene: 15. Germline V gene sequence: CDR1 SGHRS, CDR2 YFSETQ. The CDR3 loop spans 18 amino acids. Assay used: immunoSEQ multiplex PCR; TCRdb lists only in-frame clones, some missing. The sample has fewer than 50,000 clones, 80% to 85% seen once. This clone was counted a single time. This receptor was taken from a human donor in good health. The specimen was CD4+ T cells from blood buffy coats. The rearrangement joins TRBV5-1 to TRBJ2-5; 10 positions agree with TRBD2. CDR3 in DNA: TGCGCCAGCAGCCATGGAGTGGCTAGCGGGAGATTGGAAGAGACCCAGTACTTC. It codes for CASSHGVASGRLEETQYF.